The clone carrying this TCR beta chain was recorded at least ten times. The antigen is undetermined. The sample is drawn from a study of regulatory T cells in long-lasting Graves disease. Notes on the study in general: Persistent disease samples used TRBV28, TRBJ1-2 and TRBJ2-5 preferentially. Among persistent patients, a larger number of public clonotypes were shared (about 3,000) than among newly diagnosed patients (roughly 970).

According to the study, TCR beta libraries were built with iRepertoire HTBI primers and CDR3-region Arm-PCR. As processed by the authors: The samples included around 62 TRBV and 15 or so TRBJ segments. One entry per CDR3 protein results from TCRdb running MiXCR on the multiplex PCR reads. The authors' filters were not applied to this entry. The sample lists approximately 350,000 distinct CDR3 sequences, roughly 16% occurring once. The CDR3 has 15 amino acids. Germline V gene data show CDR1 as MNHNS and CDR2 as SASEGT. The V and J ends lost 1 base and 2 bases, in that order; junction bases with no gene match: 5. Described time point: newly diagnosed GD, antithyroid drugs for less than 3 months. After RNA was extracted from PBMCs, the TCR library was made from it. These records were also assigned to another study, of T cells in Graves' hyperthyroidism and ophthalmopathy. This second study says: An absence of ophthalmopathy progression within 18 months meant stable Graves' hyperthyroidism.

The sequenced sample was peripheral blood mononuclear cells (PBMCs), obtained at new diagnosis, from a patient treated with antithyroid drugs. The sequence was obtained from a woman younger than 35 with Graves disease. V gene TRBV6-1 combines with J gene TRBJ2-7; 7 positions agree with TRBD1. CDR3 nucleotide sequence: TGTGCCAGCAGTGAAGAAACAGGGGAACCCTACGAGCAGTACTTC. Amino acids: CASSEETGEPYEQYF.